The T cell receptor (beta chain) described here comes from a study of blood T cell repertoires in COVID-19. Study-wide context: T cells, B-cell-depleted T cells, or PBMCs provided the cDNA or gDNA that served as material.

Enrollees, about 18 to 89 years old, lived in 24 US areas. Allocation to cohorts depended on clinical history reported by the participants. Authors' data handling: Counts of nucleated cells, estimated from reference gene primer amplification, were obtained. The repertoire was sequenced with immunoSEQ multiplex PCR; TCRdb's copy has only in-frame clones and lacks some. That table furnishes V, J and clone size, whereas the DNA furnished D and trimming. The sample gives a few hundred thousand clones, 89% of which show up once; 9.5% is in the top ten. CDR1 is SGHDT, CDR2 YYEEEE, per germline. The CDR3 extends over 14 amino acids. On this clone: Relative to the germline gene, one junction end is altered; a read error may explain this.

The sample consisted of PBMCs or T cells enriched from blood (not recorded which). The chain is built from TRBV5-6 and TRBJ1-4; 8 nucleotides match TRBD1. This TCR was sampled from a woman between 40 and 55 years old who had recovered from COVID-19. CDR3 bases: TGTGCCAGCAGCCGTGGACAGGGAGGACCAGCTCGCGCCTTT. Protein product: CASSRGQGGPARAF. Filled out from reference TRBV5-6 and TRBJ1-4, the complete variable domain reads DAGVTQSPTHLIKTRGQQVTLRCSPKSGHDTVSWYQQALGQGPQFIFQYYEEEERQRGNFPDRFSGHQFPNYSSELNVNALLLGDSALYLCASSRGQGGPARAFGSGTQLSVL.